These 2 T cell receptor beta chains share one sample of origin, sequenced in a study of PD-1 blockade in classical Hodgkin lymphoma (dated by TCRdb to about 2020). The method was the immunoSEQ multiplex PCR assay. Held by TCRdb, this immuneACCESS table contains in-frame sequences only and omits some clones. Under half of the omission traces to an unresolved V gene where checked; the cause of the rest is unknown. The sample yields nearly 100,000 clones; approximately 88% were counted once. Roughly an eighth of the sample comes from the top ten. This specimen's time point label, interpreted: cycle 1 day 1 (C1D1), immediately before nivolumab initiation. All trial patients had relapsed after autologous stem cell transplantation, with cohorts A, B and C differing in prior brentuximab vedotin exposure. The sequences come from peripheral blood mononuclear cells (PBMCs), collected at baseline. All receptors come from a human donor with classical Hodgkin lymphoma.

The chain has TRBV7-2 and TRBJ2-5; D is perhaps TRBD1 or TRBD2 (5 bases each). Trimming shortened V by 1 base and J by 2 bases, and 11 bases separated the two germline ends. This CDR3 is built from 15 residues. Germline CDR1 SGHTA, CDR2 FQGNSA. This CDR3 is CASSLVQRTQETQYF. Here the CDR3 DNA reads TGTGCCAGCAGCTTAGTCCAGCGGACACAAGAGACCCAGTACTTC.

The chain combines TRBV9 with TRBJ2-7; perhaps TRBD1 as D (5 bases). V was trimmed by 0 bases and J by 10 bases, leaving 17 bases between them. Germline assignment: CDR1 SGDLS and CDR2 YYNGEE. The CDR3 extends over 14 amino acids. Written as DNA, the CDR3 is TGTGCCAGCAGCGTAGAATGGTCAGGGAAAGGACAGTACTTC. Translated: CASSVEWSGKGQYF.